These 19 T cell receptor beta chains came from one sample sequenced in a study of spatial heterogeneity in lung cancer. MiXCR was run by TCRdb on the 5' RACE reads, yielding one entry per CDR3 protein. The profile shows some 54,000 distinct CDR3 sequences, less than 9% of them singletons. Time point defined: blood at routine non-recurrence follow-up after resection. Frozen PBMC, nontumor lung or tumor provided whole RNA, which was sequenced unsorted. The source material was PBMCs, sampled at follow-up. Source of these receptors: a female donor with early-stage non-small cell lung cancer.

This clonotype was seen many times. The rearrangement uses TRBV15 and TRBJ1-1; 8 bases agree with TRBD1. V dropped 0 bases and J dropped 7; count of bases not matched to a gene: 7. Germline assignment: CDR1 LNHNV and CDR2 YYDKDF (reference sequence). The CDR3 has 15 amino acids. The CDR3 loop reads CATSRDGQGFNEAFF. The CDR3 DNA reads TGTGCCACCAGCAGAGATGGACAGGGTTTTAATGAAGCTTTCTTT.

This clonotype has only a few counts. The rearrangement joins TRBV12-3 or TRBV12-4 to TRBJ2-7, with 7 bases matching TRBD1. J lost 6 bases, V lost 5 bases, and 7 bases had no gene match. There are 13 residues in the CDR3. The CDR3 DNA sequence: TGTGCCAGCAGTCCAGGACAGGATGGCGAGCAGTACTTC. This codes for CASSPGQDGEQYF.

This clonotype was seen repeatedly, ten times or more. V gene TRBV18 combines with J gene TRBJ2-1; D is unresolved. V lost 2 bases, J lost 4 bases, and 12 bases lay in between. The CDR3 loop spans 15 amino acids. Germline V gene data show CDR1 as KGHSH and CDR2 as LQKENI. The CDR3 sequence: CASSPKVVSYNEQFF. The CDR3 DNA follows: TGTGCCAGCTCACCAAAGGTAGTATCTTACAATGAGCAGTTCTTC.

CDR3 sequence reads: CASSPLGQNNSPLHF. The CDR3 coding sequence is TGTGCCAGCAGCCCCTTGGGGCAGAATAATTCACCCCTCCACTTT. The chain carries TRBV7-2 and TRBJ1-6; D possibly corresponds to TRBD1 (5 bases). The CDR3 loop spans 15 amino acids. The germline CDR1 and CDR2 sequences are SGHTA and FQGNSA. V was trimmed by 5 bases and J by 5 bases, leaving 13 bases between them.

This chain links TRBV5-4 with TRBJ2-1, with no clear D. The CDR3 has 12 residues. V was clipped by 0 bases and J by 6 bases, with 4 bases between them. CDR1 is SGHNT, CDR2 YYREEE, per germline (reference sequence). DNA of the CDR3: TGTGCCAGCAGCTTGGACAGCAATGAGCAGTTCTTC. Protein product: CASSLDSNEQFF.

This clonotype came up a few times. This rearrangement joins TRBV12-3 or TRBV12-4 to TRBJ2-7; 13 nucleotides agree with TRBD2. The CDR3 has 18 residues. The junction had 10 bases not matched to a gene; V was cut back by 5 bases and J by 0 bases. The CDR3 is CASSPNPRTSGGSYEQYF. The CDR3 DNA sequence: TGTGCCAGCAGTCCTAATCCCCGGACTAGCGGGGGCTCCTACGAGCAGTACTTC.

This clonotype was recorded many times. CDR3 nucleotide sequence: TGTGCCAGCAGTAAAGGACAGGACAATCAGCCCCAGCATTTT. It translates to CASSKGQDNQPQHF. V usage is TRBV2 and J usage is TRBJ1-5, with 7 positions matching TRBD1. Looked up from germline, CDR1 is SNHLY and CDR2 is FYNNEI. V dropped 5 bases and J dropped 3; count of bases not matched to a gene: 4. The CDR3 covers 14 residues.

The CDR3 here is CSAEGQVNTEAFF. CDR3 nucleotides: TGCAGTGCCGAAGGACAGGTGAACACTGAAGCTTTCTTT. The chain is built from TRBV20-1 and TRBJ1-1, with 7 bases lining up with TRBD1. The V and J ends lost 6 bases and 0 bases, in that order; junction bases with no gene match: 4. CDR1 is DFQATT and CDR2 is SNEGSKA in the germline V gene (reference sequence). This CDR3 is 13 amino acids long.

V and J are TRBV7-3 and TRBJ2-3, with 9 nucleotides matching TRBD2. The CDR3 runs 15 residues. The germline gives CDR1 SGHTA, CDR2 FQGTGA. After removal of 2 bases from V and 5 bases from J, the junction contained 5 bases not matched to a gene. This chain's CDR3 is CASSLAGLAVDTQYF. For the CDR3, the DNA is TGTGCCAGCAGCTTAGCGGGACTAGCAGTAGATACGCAGTATTTT.

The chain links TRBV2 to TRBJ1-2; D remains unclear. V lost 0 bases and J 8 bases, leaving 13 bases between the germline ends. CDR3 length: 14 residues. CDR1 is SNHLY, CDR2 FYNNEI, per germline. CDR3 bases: TGTGCCAGCAGTGAAGCGGCAGCTTCGGGAGGCTACACCTTC. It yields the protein CASSEAAASGGYTF.

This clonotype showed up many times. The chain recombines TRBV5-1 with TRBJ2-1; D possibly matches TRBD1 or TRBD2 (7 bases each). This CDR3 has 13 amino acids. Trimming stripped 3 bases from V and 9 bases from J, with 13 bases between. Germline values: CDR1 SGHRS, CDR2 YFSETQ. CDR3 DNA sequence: TGCGCCAGCAGCTCAGGGGGGGCGGCTGAGCAGTTCTTC. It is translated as CASSSGGAAEQFF. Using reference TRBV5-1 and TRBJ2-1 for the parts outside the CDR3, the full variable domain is KAGVTQTPRYLIKTRGQQVTLSCSPISGHRSVSWYQQTPGQGLQFLFEYFSETQRNKGNFPGRFSGRQFSNSRSEMNVSTLELGDSALYLCASSSGGAAEQFFGPGTRLTVL.

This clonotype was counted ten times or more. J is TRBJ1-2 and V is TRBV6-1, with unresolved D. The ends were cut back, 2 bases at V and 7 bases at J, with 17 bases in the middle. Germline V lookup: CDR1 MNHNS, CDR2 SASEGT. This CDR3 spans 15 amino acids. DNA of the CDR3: TGTGCCAGCAGTGAACGTCTCTCCCCTACGAGTGGCTACACCTTC. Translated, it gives CASSERLSPTSGYTF.

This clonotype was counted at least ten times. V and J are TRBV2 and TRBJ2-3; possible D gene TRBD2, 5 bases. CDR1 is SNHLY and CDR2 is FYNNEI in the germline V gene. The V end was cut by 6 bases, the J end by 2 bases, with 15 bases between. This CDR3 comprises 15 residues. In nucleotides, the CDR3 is TGTGCCAGCAGGAACTCGGACTCTTACACAGATACGCAGTATTTT. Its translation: CASRNSDSYTDTQYF.

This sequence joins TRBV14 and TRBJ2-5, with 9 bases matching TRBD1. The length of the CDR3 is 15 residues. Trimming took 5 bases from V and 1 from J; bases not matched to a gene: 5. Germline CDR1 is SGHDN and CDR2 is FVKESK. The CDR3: CASSVHRGPQETQYF. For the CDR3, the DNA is TGTGCCAGCAGCGTTCACAGGGGGCCCCAAGAGACCCAGTACTTC.

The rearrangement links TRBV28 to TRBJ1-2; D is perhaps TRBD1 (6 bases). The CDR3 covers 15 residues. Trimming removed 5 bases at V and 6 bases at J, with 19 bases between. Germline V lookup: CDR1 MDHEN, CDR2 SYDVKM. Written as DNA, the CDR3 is TGTGCCAGCAGTCCTTGGGCGGGGGGCAACCATGGCTACACCTTC. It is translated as CASSPWAGGNHGYTF.

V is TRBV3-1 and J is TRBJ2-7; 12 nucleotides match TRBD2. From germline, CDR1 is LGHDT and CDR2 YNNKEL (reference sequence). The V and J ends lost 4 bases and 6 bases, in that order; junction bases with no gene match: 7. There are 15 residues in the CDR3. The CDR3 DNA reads TGTGCCAGCAGCCGAGGACTAGCGGGGAGCTTCGAGCAGTACTTC. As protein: CASSRGLAGSFEQYF.

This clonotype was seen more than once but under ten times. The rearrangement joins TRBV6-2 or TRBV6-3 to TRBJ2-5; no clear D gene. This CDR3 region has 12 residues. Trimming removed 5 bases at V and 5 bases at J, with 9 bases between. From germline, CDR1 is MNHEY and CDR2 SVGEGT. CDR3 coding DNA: TGTGCCAGCAGTCCCCCCCGGGAGACCCAGTACTTC. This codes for CASSPPRETQYF.

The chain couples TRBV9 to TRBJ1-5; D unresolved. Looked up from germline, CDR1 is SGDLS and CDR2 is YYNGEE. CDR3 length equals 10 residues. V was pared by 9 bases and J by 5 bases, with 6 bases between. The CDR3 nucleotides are TGTGCCAACTCCTATCAGCCCCAGCATTTT. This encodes CANSYQPQHF.

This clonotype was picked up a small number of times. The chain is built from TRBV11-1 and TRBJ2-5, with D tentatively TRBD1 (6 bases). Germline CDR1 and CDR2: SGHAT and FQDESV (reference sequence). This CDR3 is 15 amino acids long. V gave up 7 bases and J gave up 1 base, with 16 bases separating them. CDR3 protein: CASTTGHRIQETQYF. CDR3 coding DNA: TGTGCCAGCACGACGGGACACCGGATCCAAGAGACCCAGTACTTC.